This T cell receptor beta chain derives from a study of cytomegalovirus exposure and HLA in healthy donors. The CDR3 length is 14 residues. Between the trimmed V and J ends, which lost 0 bases and 8 bases, there was a span of 13 bases. CDR1 is KGHSH, CDR2 LQKENI, per germline. Produced via immunoSEQ multiplex PCR; TCRdb's table is partial and in-frame only. The repertoire has about 130,000 clones, 80% to 90% of them found once; the top ten carry 9%. Sample: PBMCs. The V and J genes are TRBV18 and TRBJ1-2, with D perhaps matching TRBD1 (6 bases). The receptor comes from a young woman in good health and CMV-seropositive. CDR3 DNA: TGTGCCAGCTCACCACCGGTACAGGGACAAGGCTACACCTTC. This sequence encodes CASSPPVQGQGYTF.